This T cell receptor beta chain is drawn from a study of blood T cells in healthy people across ages. As for this clonotype: The antigen remains undetermined.

Germline values: CDR1 SGHRS, CDR2 YFSETQ. The CDR3 has 13 residues. Trimming took 5 bases from V and 6 from J; bases not matched to a gene: 6. The authors isolated at least 6 million PBMCs per sample. Study results and caveats: Both naive CD4+ cell counts and diversity were greater in long-lived donors than in aged donors.

A second PCR of 7 to 11 cycles used a sample-barcoded 5' primer and a J-beta primer mix. TCRdb processed the 5' RACE reads anew with MiXCR; each CDR3 protein has one entry. Among about 2 million distinct CDR3 sequences listed, about 50% were seen once. This receptor was identified in a woman aged 40-49 years in good health. The gene calls are TRBV5-1 and TRBJ2-5; TRBD1 aligns across 8 bases. Material: blood. The DNA of the CDR3 is TGCGCCAGCAGTTCAGGACAGGGAAAGACCCAGTACTTC. Residues: CASSSGQGKTQYF.